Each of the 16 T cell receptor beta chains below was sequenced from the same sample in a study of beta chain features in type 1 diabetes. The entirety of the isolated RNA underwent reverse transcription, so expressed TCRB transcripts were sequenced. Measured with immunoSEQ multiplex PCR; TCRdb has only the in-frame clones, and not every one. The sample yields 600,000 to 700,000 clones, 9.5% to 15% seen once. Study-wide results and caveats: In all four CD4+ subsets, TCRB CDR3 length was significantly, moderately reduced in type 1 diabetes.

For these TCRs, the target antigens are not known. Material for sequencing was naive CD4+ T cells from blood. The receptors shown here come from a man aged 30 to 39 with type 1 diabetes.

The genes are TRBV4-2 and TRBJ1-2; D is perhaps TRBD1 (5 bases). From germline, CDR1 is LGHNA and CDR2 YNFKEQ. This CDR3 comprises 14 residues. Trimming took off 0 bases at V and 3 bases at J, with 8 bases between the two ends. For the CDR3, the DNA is TGTGCCAGCAGCCAAGATCTACAGGACTATGGCTACACCTTC. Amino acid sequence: CASSQDLQDYGYTF.

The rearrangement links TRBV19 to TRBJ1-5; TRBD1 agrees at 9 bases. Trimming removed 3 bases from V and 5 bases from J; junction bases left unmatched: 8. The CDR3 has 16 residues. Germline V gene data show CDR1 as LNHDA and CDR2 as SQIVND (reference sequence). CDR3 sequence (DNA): TGTGCCAGTAGTATCGGGGTCGGACAGGGGTATCAGCCCCAGCATTTT. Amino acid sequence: CASSIGVGQGYQPQHF.

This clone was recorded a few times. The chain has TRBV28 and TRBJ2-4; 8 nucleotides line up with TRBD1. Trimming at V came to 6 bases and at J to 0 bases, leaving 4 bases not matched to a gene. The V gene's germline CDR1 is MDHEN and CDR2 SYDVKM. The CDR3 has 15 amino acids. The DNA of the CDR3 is TGTGCCAGCAGGACAGGGGCCGTAGCCAAAAACATTCAGTACTTC. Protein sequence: CASRTGAVAKNIQYF.

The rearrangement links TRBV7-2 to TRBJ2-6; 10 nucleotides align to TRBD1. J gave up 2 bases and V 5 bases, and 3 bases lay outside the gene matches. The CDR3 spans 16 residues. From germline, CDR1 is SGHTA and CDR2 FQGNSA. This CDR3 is CASSPGQGAGANVLTF. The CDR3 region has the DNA TGTGCCAGCAGCCCAGGACAGGGGGCTGGGGCCAACGTCCTGACTTTC.

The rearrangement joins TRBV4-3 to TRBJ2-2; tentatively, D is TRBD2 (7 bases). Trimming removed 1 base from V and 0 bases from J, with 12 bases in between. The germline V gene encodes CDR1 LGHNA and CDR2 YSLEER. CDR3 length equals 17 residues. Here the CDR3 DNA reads TGCGCCAGCAGCCAAGGGGGGGCGGGAGCGAACACCGGGGAGCTGTTTTTT. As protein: CASSQGGAGANTGELFF.

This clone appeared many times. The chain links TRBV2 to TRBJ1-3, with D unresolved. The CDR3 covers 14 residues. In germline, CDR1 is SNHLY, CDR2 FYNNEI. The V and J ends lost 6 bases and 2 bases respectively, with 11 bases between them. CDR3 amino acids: CASSGGVTGNTIYF. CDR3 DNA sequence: TGTGCCAGCAGCGGCGGGGTTACTGGAAACACCATATATTTT.

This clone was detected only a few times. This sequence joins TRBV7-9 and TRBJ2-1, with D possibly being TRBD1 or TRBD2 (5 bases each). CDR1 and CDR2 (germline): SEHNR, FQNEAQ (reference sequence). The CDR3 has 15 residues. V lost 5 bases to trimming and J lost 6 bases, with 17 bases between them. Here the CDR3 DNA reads TGTGCCAGCAGCCCAGCCGGGACCCTAGGCAATGAGCAGTTCTTC. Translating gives CASSPAGTLGNEQFF.

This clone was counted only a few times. CDR3 nucleotide sequence: TGTGCCAGCAGTGTAGTTATGGGGCTAGGGGGATACAATGAGCAGTTCTTC. Translation gives CASSVVMGLGGYNEQFF. The V call is TRBV6-1, the J call TRBJ2-1, with a weak D call TRBD1 (6 bases). Deletions cut 4 bases from V and 4 bases from J, with 20 bases between. CDR1 MNHNS and CDR2 SASEGT come from the germline V gene. This CDR3 has 17 amino acids.

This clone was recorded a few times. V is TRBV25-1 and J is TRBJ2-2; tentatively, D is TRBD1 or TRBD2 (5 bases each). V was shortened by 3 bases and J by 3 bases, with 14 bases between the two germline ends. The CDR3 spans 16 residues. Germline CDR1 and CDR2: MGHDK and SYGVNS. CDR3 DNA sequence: TGTGCCAGCAGTGAGAGGGGACGGAGCGACACCGGGGAGCTGTTTTTT. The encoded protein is CASSERGRSDTGELFF.

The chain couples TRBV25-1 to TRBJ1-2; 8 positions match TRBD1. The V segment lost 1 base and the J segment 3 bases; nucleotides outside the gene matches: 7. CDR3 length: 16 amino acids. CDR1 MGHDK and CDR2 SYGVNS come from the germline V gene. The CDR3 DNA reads TGTGCCAGCAGTGAATGGGGTGAGGACAGGGACTATGGCTACACCTTC. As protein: CASSEWGEDRDYGYTF.

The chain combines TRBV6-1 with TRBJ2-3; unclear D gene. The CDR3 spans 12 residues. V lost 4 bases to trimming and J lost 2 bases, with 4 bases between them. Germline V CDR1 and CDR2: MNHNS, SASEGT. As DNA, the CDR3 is TGTGCCAGCAGTGTAGACACAGATACGCAGTATTTT. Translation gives CASSVDTDTQYF.

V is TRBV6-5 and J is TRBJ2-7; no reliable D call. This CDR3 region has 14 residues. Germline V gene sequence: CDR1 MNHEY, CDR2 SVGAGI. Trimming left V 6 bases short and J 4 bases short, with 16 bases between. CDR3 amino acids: CASSNTLVLYEQYF. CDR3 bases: TGTGCCAGCAGCAACACTTTGGTGCTTTACGAGCAGTACTTC.

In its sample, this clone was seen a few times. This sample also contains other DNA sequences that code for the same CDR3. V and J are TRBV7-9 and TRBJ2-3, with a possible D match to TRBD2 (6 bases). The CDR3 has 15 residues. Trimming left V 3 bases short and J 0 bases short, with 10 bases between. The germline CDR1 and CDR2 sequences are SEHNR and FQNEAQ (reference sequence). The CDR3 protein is CASSFRGASTDTQYF. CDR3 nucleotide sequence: TGTGCCAGCAGCTTCCGCGGGGCCAGCACAGATACGCAGTATTTT.

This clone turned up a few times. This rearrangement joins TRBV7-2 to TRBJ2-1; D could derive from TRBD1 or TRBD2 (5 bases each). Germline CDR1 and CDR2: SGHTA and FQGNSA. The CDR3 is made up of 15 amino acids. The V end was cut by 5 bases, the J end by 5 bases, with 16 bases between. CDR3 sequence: CASSPPGTRNNEQFF. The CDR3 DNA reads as TGTGCCAGCAGCCCCCCCGGGACCCGGAACAATGAGCAGTTCTTC.

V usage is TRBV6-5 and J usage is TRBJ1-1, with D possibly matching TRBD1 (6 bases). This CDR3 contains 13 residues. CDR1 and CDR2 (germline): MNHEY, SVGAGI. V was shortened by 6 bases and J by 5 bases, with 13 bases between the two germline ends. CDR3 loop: CASRQGQGTEAFF. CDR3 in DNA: TGTGCCAGCAGACAGGGTCAGGGGACTGAAGCTTTCTTT.

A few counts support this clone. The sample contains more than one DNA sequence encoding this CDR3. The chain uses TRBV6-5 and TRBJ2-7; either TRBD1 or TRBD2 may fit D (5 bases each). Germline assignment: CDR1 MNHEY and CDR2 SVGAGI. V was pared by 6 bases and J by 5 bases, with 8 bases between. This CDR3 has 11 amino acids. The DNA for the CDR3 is TGTGCCAGCAGCCAGGGACACGAGCAGTACTTC. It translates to CASSQGHEQYF.